This T cell receptor beta chain appears in the sequencing data of a study of cytomegalovirus exposure and HLA in healthy donors. Looking at the study overall: When 300 to 400 donors were genotyped, around 77% of them were found to fall in the Caucasian-associated ancestry cluster.

Study results and limitations: The investigators catalogued about 170 TCR beta chains as cytomegalovirus-associated.

As regards this clone: No antigen is known for it.

PCR employed 60 Vbeta and 13 Jbeta primers. In the original workflow: Among the unique TCR beta chains that a later analysis counted, about 79 million in all, roughly 11 million were shared. Here immunoSEQ multiplex PCR was the method, and the copy in TCRdb shows in-frame clones only, minus some. That table is the source of V, J and clone size, and D and trimming were worked out from the DNA. The sample lists over 90,000 clones, 73% occurring once. This sequence originates from a man between 40 and 49 years old in good health and CMV-seronegative. The specimen was PBMCs.

Here the CDR3 reads CASIEQGARGGTEAFF. The CDR3 bases are TGTGCCAGCATCGAGCAGGGGGCGCGGGGAGGGACTGAAGCTTTCTTT. V is TRBV5-6 and J is TRBJ1-1; 8 bases match TRBD1. Germline CDR1 is SGHDT and CDR2 is YYEEEE. V was clipped by 6 bases and J by 5 bases; unmatched bases: 15. CDR3 length: 16 amino acids.